These 27 T cell receptor beta chains share one sample of origin, sequenced in a study of Graves' ophthalmopathy and Graves' hyperthyroidism (dated by TCRdb to the late 2010s). The instrument given in TCRdb is Illumina HiSeq 2000. For repertoire sequencing, TCR beta CDR3 regions were amplified from RNA transcripts. The first round of RT-PCR was done with HTBI primers and the Qiagen OneStep RT-PCR kit, and was followed by a second round of multiplex PCR, then size selection and purification. Using fastp at Q25 and MiXCR, TCRdb reprocessed the public reads and kept productive beta chains. Each CDR3 protein gets just one entry, which takes the most common genes and DNA from the rows behind it. This sample gives 150,000 or so distinct CDR3 sequences in total; under 40% of them show up just once. The top ten clonotypes cover around 5.5% of the sample. Source material: peripheral blood. These receptors all come from a middle-aged woman with Graves' ophthalmopathy. Donor details come from another sample of the same person, matched by shared clones.

The chain is built from TRBV6-1 and TRBJ2-5; 7 bases match TRBD1. V trimming: 6 bases; J trimming: 5 bases; junction bases outside the gene matches: 6. This CDR3 contains 13 residues. The germline gives CDR1 MNHNS, CDR2 SASEGT. The CDR3 sequence: CASRLTGAETQYF. The CDR3 region has the DNA TGTGCCAGCAGACTTACAGGGGCGGAGACCCAGTACTTC.

This chain connects TRBV28 to TRBJ2-5; D is perhaps TRBD2 (6 bases). In germline, CDR1 is MDHEN, CDR2 SYDVKM. There are 13 residues in the CDR3. Trimming removed 3 bases at V and 5 bases at J, with 10 bases between. CDR3 DNA: TGTGCCAGCAGTTTCGGGGGAGATGAGACCCAGTACTTC. This encodes CASSFGGDETQYF.

The sample holds many counts of this clonotype. The chain has TRBV28 and TRBJ1-5; no clear D gene. The CDR3 totals 14 residues. V gave up 6 bases and J gave up 4 bases, with 13 bases separating them. Germline loops: CDR1 MDHEN, CDR2 SYDVKM. The CDR3 is CASSDLPRNQPQHF. The CDR3 DNA follows: TGTGCCAGCAGCGACCTGCCTAGAAATCAGCCCCAGCATTTT.

In this sample, this clonotype turned up many times. J is TRBJ2-4 and V is TRBV5-6; maybe TRBD2 (6 bases). V was shortened by 0 bases and J by 0 bases, with 7 bases between the two germline ends. The V gene's germline CDR1 is SGHDT and CDR2 YYEEEE. The CDR3 runs to 15 residues. CDR3 protein: CASSLAGVAKNIQYF. In DNA form, the CDR3 reads TGTGCCAGCAGCTTGGCGGGGGTAGCCAAAAACATTCAGTACTTC.

This clonotype has a count of ten or more. The rearrangement joins TRBV30 to TRBJ2-5, with 8 nucleotides matching TRBD2. Germline V lookup: CDR1 GTSNPN, CDR2 SVGIG (reference sequence). The CDR3 is made up of 12 amino acids. V gave up 4 bases and J gave up 7 bases; unmatched junction bases: 5. The CDR3 sequence is CAWMVGRGTQYF. Written as DNA, the CDR3 is TGTGCCTGGATGGTCGGGAGGGGGACCCAGTACTTC. Full variable domain (rest looked up from reference TRBV30 and TRBJ2-5): SQTIHQWPATLVQPVGSPLSLECTVEGTSNPNLYWYRQAAGRGLQLLFYSVGIGQISSEVPQNLSASRPQDRQFILSSKKLLLSDSGFYLCAWMVGRGTQYFGPGTRLLVL.

This chain joins TRBV28 and TRBJ2-7; D uncertain. Looked up from germline, CDR1 is MDHEN and CDR2 is SYDVKM. This CDR3 has 15 residues. V was trimmed by 3 bases and J by 2 bases, leaving 14 bases between them. As DNA, the CDR3 is TGTGCCAGCAGTTTCAGTGGGAACAGAGCCTACGAGCAGTACTTC. This encodes CASSFSGNRAYEQYF.

This clonotype was seen many times. This chain joins TRBV20-1 and TRBJ1-5; D uncertain. This CDR3 spans 13 amino acids. The germline V and J ends were trimmed by 3 bases and 6 bases, with 12 bases remaining between them. Germline lookup yields CDR1 DFQATT and CDR2 SNEGSKA (reference sequence). The CDR3 region is CSARAGNGQPQHF. The CDR3 DNA reads as TGCAGTGCTAGGGCCGGGAACGGTCAGCCCCAGCATTTT.

This clonotype was recorded at least ten times. This chain uses TRBV19 with TRBJ1-5; 7 nucleotides line up with TRBD1. The CDR3 is 16 amino acids. Germline V CDR1 and CDR2: LNHDA, SQIVND (reference sequence). Losses at the gene ends were 2 bases for V and 4 bases for J; bases not matched to a gene: 8. CDR3 DNA sequence: TGTGCCAGTAGTATAAGACAGGGAGGCTGGAATCAGCCCCAGCATTTT. Translating it yields CASSIRQGGWNQPQHF.

The V gene is TRBV28, the J gene TRBJ2-7; D perhaps matches TRBD2 (6 bases). V was trimmed by 7 bases and J by 6 bases, leaving 16 bases between them. The germline V gene encodes CDR1 MDHEN and CDR2 SYDVKM. This CDR3 is 13 amino acids long. The CDR3: CASKTSQQSEQYF. CDR3 DNA: TGTGCCAGCAAGACTAGTCAACAGAGCGAGCAGTACTTC.

There are many counts of this clonotype. The chain combines TRBV6-5 with TRBJ1-3, with unresolved D. The CDR3 covers 13 residues. Germline CDR1 reads MNHEY; CDR2 reads SVGAGI. V was clipped by 6 bases and J by 0 bases, with 6 bases between them. The CDR3: CASRVRSGNTIYF. CDR3 bases: TGTGCCAGCAGGGTTCGCTCTGGAAACACCATATATTTT.

This rearrangement joins TRBV30 to TRBJ2-5, with D perhaps matching TRBD1 or TRBD2 (5 bases each). Trimming left V 2 bases short and J 5 bases short, with 15 bases between. The CDR3 consists of 14 residues. Germline values: CDR1 GTSNPN, CDR2 SVGIG (reference sequence). CDR3 amino acids: CAWSRGSEGETQYF. The CDR3 nucleotides read TGTGCCTGGAGTAGGGGATCAGAGGGGGAGACCCAGTACTTC. The whole variable domain, remainder taken from reference TRBV30 and TRBJ2-5, is SQTIHQWPATLVQPVGSPLSLECTVEGTSNPNLYWYRQAAGRGLQLLFYSVGIGQISSEVPQNLSASRPQDRQFILSSKKLLLSDSGFYLCAWSRGSEGETQYFGPGTRLLVL.

This chain links TRBV7-8 with TRBJ1-5; TRBD1 agrees at 7 bases. CDR1 SGHVS and CDR2 FQNEAQ come from the germline V gene. The CDR3 has 15 amino acids. The ends lost 1 base at V and 4 bases at J; junction bases unmatched: 4. In DNA form, the CDR3 reads TGTGCCAGCAGCTTAGTTAGGGGGCTAAATCAGCCCCAGCATTTT. Amino acids: CASSLVRGLNQPQHF. Supplemented by reference TRBV7-8 and TRBJ1-5, the full variable domain reads GAGVSQSPRYKVAKRGQDVALRCDPISGHVSLFWYQQALGQGPEFLTYFQNEAQLDKSGLPSDRFFAERPEGSVSTLKIQRTQQEDSAVYLCASSLVRGLNQPQHFGDGTRLSIL.

The chain joins TRBV7-2 to TRBJ2-5; maybe TRBD2 (6 bases). This CDR3 spans 13 amino acids. V was shortened by 5 bases and J by 5 bases, with 12 bases between the two germline ends. Germline-derived CDR1 and CDR2 are SGHTA and FQGNSA. CDR3 sequence reads: CASSVLARETQYF. DNA of the CDR3: TGTGCCAGCAGCGTACTAGCCCGGGAGACCCAGTACTTC.

This clonotype appeared many times. The chain carries TRBV2 and TRBJ2-5; D gene ambiguous. CDR1 is SNHLY, CDR2 FYNNEI, per germline. The CDR3 totals 14 residues. V gave up 1 base and J gave up 5 bases, with 11 bases separating them. The CDR3 sequence: CASSEDLIGETQYF. CDR3 in DNA: TGTGCCAGCAGTGAAGATCTAATCGGGGAGACCCAGTACTTC.

This clonotype was picked up many times. This chain links TRBV5-1 with TRBJ1-1; D call uncertain. The CDR3 has 11 amino acids. The germline gives CDR1 SGHRS, CDR2 YFSETQ. Trimming left V 8 bases short and J 3 bases short, with 8 bases between. The DNA for the CDR3 is TGCGCCAGTGCGTATGACACTGAAGCTTTCTTT. Translated, it gives CASAYDTEAFF.

The chain carries TRBV9 and TRBJ2-5, with 8 bases aligning to TRBD1. Germline assignment: CDR1 SGDLS and CDR2 YYNGEE. J gave up 5 bases and V 3 bases, and 9 bases lay outside the gene matches. This CDR3 is 15 amino acids long. CDR3 residues: CASSDGQGSSETQYF. Here the CDR3 DNA reads TGTGCCAGCAGCGACGGACAGGGATCTTCGGAGACCCAGTACTTC.

This clonotype was counted ten times or more. The J gene is TRBJ1-1, the V gene TRBV7-3, with D maybe TRBD1 (5 bases). CDR3 size: 15 residues. Germline V gene lookup returns CDR1 SGHTA and CDR2 FQGTGA. Trimming took 5 bases from V and 5 from J, leaving 18 bases between them. The CDR3 bases are TGTGCCAGCAGCCCCGATCCCGGGGCTTGGACTGAAGCTTTCTTT. Translated, it gives CASSPDPGAWTEAFF.

The table lists this clonotype with many counts. This chain links TRBV3-1 with TRBJ1-6; a weak D match, TRBD1 (5 bases). Germline V lookup: CDR1 LGHDT, CDR2 YNNKEL (reference sequence). Trimming took off 4 bases at V and 9 bases at J, with 19 bases between the two ends. The CDR3 length is 16 residues. The CDR3 sequence is CASSPTMLSGGSPLHF. The DNA for the CDR3 is TGTGCCAGCAGCCCCACCATGCTATCTGGGGGTTCACCCCTCCACTTT. The full variable domain, with the rest looked up from reference TRBV3-1 and TRBJ1-6, is DTAVSQTPKYLVTQMGNDKSIKCEQNLGHDTMYWYKQDSKKFLKIMFSYNNKELIINETVPNRFSPKSPDKAHLNLHINSLELGDSAVYFCASSPTMLSGGSPLHFGNGTRLTVT.

This clonotype appeared many times. V is TRBV27 and J is TRBJ1-5; tentative D call: TRBD1 (5 bases). From germline, CDR1 is MNHEY and CDR2 SMNVEV (reference sequence). The V gene lost 3 bases and the J gene lost 6 bases, with 12 bases spanning the gap. The CDR3 totals 14 residues. The DNA for the CDR3 is TGTGCCAGCAGTTTCACGGGGGAAGGTCAGCCCCAGCATTTT. Amino acids: CASSFTGEGQPQHF.

The table lists this clonotype with many counts. This chain connects TRBV12-3 or TRBV12-4 to TRBJ2-7, with TRBD1 identical over 9 bases. This CDR3 contains 12 residues. J was trimmed by 6 bases and V by 3 bases; bases with no gene match: 0. The CDR3 is CASSLGQGEQYF. The CDR3 DNA reads TGTGCCAGCAGTTTGGGACAGGGCGAGCAGTACTTC.

J is TRBJ1-5 and V is TRBV6-2 or TRBV6-3; D unresolved. Germline V gene data show CDR1 as MNHEY and CDR2 as SVGEGT. This CDR3 is 17 amino acids long. Trimming cost V 0 bases and J 4 bases, with 16 bases left between them. The CDR3 reads CASSYSYDTTGNQPQHF. DNA of the CDR3: TGTGCCAGCAGTTACTCGTATGACACGACGGGAAATCAGCCCCAGCATTTT.

The chain joins TRBV12-3 or TRBV12-4 to TRBJ1-5; no firm D call. This CDR3 region has 14 residues. V was clipped by 1 base and J by 7 bases, with 11 bases between them. The CDR3 region is CASSLGPPGQPQHF. The CDR3 coding sequence is TGTGCCAGCAGTTTAGGTCCGCCGGGGCAGCCCCAGCATTTT.

This sequence joins TRBV29-1 and TRBJ2-7, with TRBD2 matching 7 bases. Germline-derived CDR1 and CDR2 are SQVTM and ANQGSEA. CDR3 length: 12 residues. J was trimmed by 6 bases and V by 5 bases; bases with no gene match: 7. The CDR3 DNA is TGCAGCGTTACCCCTGGGGGGGGCGAGCAGTACTTC. Protein: CSVTPGGGEQYF.

This clonotype was seen a few times. The chain combines TRBV6-4 with TRBJ2-2; D gene unclear. The CDR3 extends over 14 amino acids. Between the trimmed V and J ends, which lost 2 bases and 4 bases, there was a span of 8 bases. CDR1 and CDR2 (germline): MRHNA, SNTAGT. CDR3 sequence reads: CASSDTASTGELFF. CDR3 coding DNA: TGTGCCAGCAGTGACACGGCCAGCACCGGGGAGCTGTTTTTT.

There are many counts of this clonotype. The chain uses TRBV12-3 or TRBV12-4 and TRBJ2-1; no clear D. The V and J ends lost 0 bases and 6 bases respectively, with 6 bases between them. The CDR3 length is 13 residues. This chain's CDR3 is CASSLAGVNEQFF. CDR3 sequence (DNA): TGTGCCAGCAGTTTAGCAGGCGTCAATGAGCAGTTCTTC.

This chain joins TRBV19 and TRBJ2-7; maybe TRBD1 (5 bases). Trimming took off 3 bases at V and 2 bases at J, with 8 bases between the two ends. The germline V gene has CDR1 LNHDA and CDR2 SQIVND (reference sequence). CDR3 length equals 13 residues. CDR3 protein: CASSMTVTYEQYF. CDR3 DNA: TGTGCCAGTAGTATGACAGTCACCTACGAGCAGTACTTC.

This clonotype was seen many times. V and J are TRBV27 and TRBJ1-6; 7 bases line up with TRBD1. Looked up from germline, CDR1 is MNHEY and CDR2 is SMNVEV (reference sequence). V shed 0 bases and J 8 bases; nucleotides not matched to a gene: 4. The CDR3 has 15 residues. CDR3 loop: CASSLSGTDYSPLHF. CDR3 coding DNA: TGTGCCAGCAGTTTATCAGGGACAGACTATTCACCCCTCCACTTT.